This passage covers 13 T cell receptor beta chains from one sample sequenced in a study of T cell repertoires in cytomegalovirus infection. TCRdb re-called the reads through MiXCR, storing one row per CDR3 protein. The data hold about 740,000 distinct CDR3 sequences, with less than 40% observed a single time. The sample comprised PBMCs. The receptors here all came from a human donor in good health (CMV status not recorded). Some clones in this sample may be carry-over from other donors' samples.

The DNA for the CDR3 is TGTGCCAGCAGTTGGATGAGGAATGGCTACACCTTC. Encoded protein: CASSWMRNGYTF. This sequence joins TRBV6-2 or TRBV6-3 and TRBJ1-2; D is unresolved. Germline CDR1 and CDR2: MNHEY and SVGEGT. Trimming left V 4 bases short and J 6 bases short, with 9 bases between. The CDR3 runs 12 residues.

This clonotype was detected a few times. J is TRBJ2-1 and V is TRBV4-2; no definite D call. V gave up 0 bases and J gave up 0 bases, with 12 bases separating them. Per the germline V gene, CDR1 is LGHNA and CDR2 is YNFKEQ. The CDR3 extends over 17 amino acids. The CDR3 coding sequence is TGTGCCAGCAGCCAAGATCATAAGGGAAGCTCCTACAATGAGCAGTTCTTC. Its protein is CASSQDHKGSSYNEQFF.

The rearrangement uses TRBV29-1 and TRBJ2-1; D gene uncertain. V shed 6 bases and J shed 7 bases, with 19 bases lying between them. The V gene's germline CDR1 is SQVTM and CDR2 ANQGSEA. The CDR3 spans 14 residues. The CDR3 region is CSVRSQVIRNEQFF. DNA of the CDR3: TGCAGCGTCAGAAGCCAGGTCATAAGGAATGAGCAGTTCTTC.

The CDR3 DNA reads TGTGCCAGCAGTACTAAGACCGGGACAGGGGCCCAACACCCTTCCTACGAGCAGTACTTC. This gives the protein CASSTKTGTGAQHPSYEQYF. This chain uses TRBV12-3 or TRBV12-4 with TRBJ2-7, with TRBD1 matching over 10 bases. V gave up 5 bases and J gave up 1 base; unmatched junction bases: 20. CDR3 size: 20 residues.

This clonotype has just a few counts. This CDR3 reads CASSQEARSPYEQYF. The CDR3 nucleotides read TGCGCCAGCAGCCAAGAGGCTAGATCACCCTACGAGCAGTACTTC. The J gene is TRBJ2-7, the V gene TRBV4-1; D is unresolved. The germline CDR1 and CDR2 sequences are MGHRA and YSYEKL. V was pared by 0 bases and J by 2 bases, with 11 bases between. CDR3 length: 15 residues.

This clonotype was detected a few times. The chain employs TRBV10-3 and TRBJ1-5, with TRBD1 identical over 10 bases. The V segment lost 6 bases and the J segment 1 base; nucleotides outside the gene matches: 3. The CDR3 consists of 15 residues. Germline V lookup: CDR1 ENHRY, CDR2 SYGVKD. CDR3 region: CAISGTGESNQPQHF. The CDR3 DNA sequence: TGTGCCATCAGCGGGACAGGGGAAAGCAATCAGCCCCAGCATTTT.

This chain connects TRBV5-1 to TRBJ1-2, with 12 bases that match TRBD1. The CDR3 totals 15 residues. Germline-derived CDR1 and CDR2 are SGHRS and YFSETQ. The J segment lost 4 bases and the V segment lost 2 bases, leaving 3 bases of the junction unmatched. In DNA, the CDR3 is TGCGCCAGCAGCTTACGGGACAGGGGGCCCTATGGCTACACCTTC. This sequence encodes CASSLRDRGPYGYTF.

This chain uses TRBV6-6 with TRBJ2-7, with D possibly matching TRBD1 (6 bases). Trimming removed 0 bases at V and 1 base at J, with 10 bases between. The CDR3 loop spans 15 amino acids. Germline CDR1 and CDR2: MNHNY and SVGAGI (reference sequence). CDR3 DNA: TGTGCCAGCAGTTACTCGTGGGACACTTCCTACGAGCAGTACTTC. It yields the protein CASSYSWDTSYEQYF.

V gene TRBV4-2 combines with J gene TRBJ1-6, with TRBD1 matching 7 bases. The V segment lost 1 base and the J segment 16 bases; nucleotides outside the gene matches: 7. Germline loops: CDR1 LGHNA, CDR2 YNFKEQ. The CDR3 is 13 amino acids. CDR3 nucleotides: TGTGCCAGCAGCCAAGGCGACCGGACAGGTCTCCACTTT. This codes for CASSQGDRTGLHF.

This clonotype was counted ten times or more. The rearrangement uses TRBV7-8 and TRBJ2-1; 7 bases map to TRBD2. Per germline, CDR1 SGHVS and CDR2 FQNEAQ. The CDR3 spans 17 residues. The V and J ends lost 5 bases and 3 bases, in that order; junction bases with no gene match: 13. The CDR3 region has the DNA TGTGCCAGCAGCCACCCGAGGTCGAGCGGGATCTACAATGAGCAGTTCTTC. Protein sequence: CASSHPRSSGIYNEQFF. Filled out from reference TRBV7-8 and TRBJ2-1, the complete variable domain reads GAGVSQSPRYKVAKRGQDVALRCDPISGHVSLFWYQQALGQGPEFLTYFQNEAQLDKSGLPSDRFFAERPEGSVSTLKIQRTQQEDSAVYLCASSHPRSSGIYNEQFFGPGTRLTVL.

In its sample, this clonotype was seen a few times. The chain has TRBV10-3 and TRBJ1-2; D is perhaps TRBD1 (6 bases). The germline CDR1 and CDR2 sequences are ENHRY and SYGVKD. The CDR3 sequence is 15 residues long. V was cut by 0 bases and J by 6 bases, with 14 bases left in between. DNA of the CDR3: TGTGCCATCAGTGAGTCTGGGACAACATGGGATGGCTACACCTTC. It is translated as CAISESGTTWDGYTF.

This rearrangement joins TRBV6-6 to TRBJ1-5; 7 bases agree with TRBD1. This CDR3 contains 17 residues. Germline-derived CDR1 and CDR2 are MNHNY and SVGAGI (reference sequence). J gave up 2 bases and V 0 bases, and 7 bases lay outside the gene matches. The chain's CDR3 is CASSYSLGTGGNQPQHF. CDR3 sequence (DNA): TGTGCCAGCAGTTACTCTCTGGGTACAGGGGGCAATCAGCCCCAGCATTTT.

This clonotype was seen more than once but under ten times. The chain links TRBV3-1 to TRBJ1-1; D not resolved. Between the trimmed V and J ends, which lost 1 base and 1 base, there was a span of 10 bases. The germline V gene has CDR1 LGHDT and CDR2 YNNKEL (reference sequence). The CDR3 has 15 residues. Here the CDR3 reads CASSQGLRENTEAFF. CDR3 coding DNA: TGTGCCAGCAGCCAAGGGCTTAGAGAGAACACTGAAGCTTTCTTT.